This T cell receptor (beta chain) was captured in a study of blood T cells in healthy people across ages. Study in general: Template-switching capture recovered about one barcoded beta molecule per two T cells.

The draw of peripheral blood yielded around 9.6 milliliters from each donor. A single count supports this clonotype. The CDR3 extends over 16 amino acids. In germline, CDR1 is LGHNA, CDR2 YSLEER. With 3 bases removed from V and 5 bases from J, the gap between germline ends came to 16 bases. Alongside a J-beta primer mix, a sample-barcoded 5' primer served in a second PCR lasting about 7 to 11 cycles. One entry per CDR3 protein results from TCRdb running MiXCR on the 5' RACE reads. The sample gives 1.2 million to 1.5 million distinct CDR3 sequences, around 55% of which show up once; approximately 7% is in the top ten.

The chain has TRBV4-3 and TRBJ1-4; no clear D gene. The TCR sequence derives from a man younger than 35 in good health. Source material: blood. The CDR3 protein is CASSHAGTVGNEKLFF. The CDR3 nucleotides read TGCGCCAGCAGCCATGCCGGAACAGTGGGAAATGAAAAACTGTTTTTT.